The TCR beta chain described here comes from a study of blood T cell repertoires in COVID-19. CDR3 length equals 20 residues. Germline trimming cut 4 bases from V and 2 bases from J; bases unmatched to any gene: 18. Profiled with immunoSEQ multiplex PCR; TCRdb holds only in-frame clones, not every one. Here the sample spans some 50,000 clones, around 79% being singletons. This chain uses TRBV23-1 with TRBJ1-3, with 9 bases aligning to TRBD1. TRBV23-1 qualifies as an ORF whose function is uncertain. Sequencing input: peripheral blood. This TCR was recovered from a human donor with active or convalescent COVID-19. The donor label of this sample is uncertain. CDR3 nucleotides: TGCGCCAGCAGTCCGACCACGGGACAGGGTTTTATGGGCGCTGGAAACACCATATATTTT. It translates to CASSPTTGQGFMGAGNTIYF.